The rows below give T cell receptor beta chains drawn from one sample of a study of blood T cell repertoires in COVID-19. Repertoires were generated with immunoSEQ multiplex PCR, while TCRdb's copy carries only in-frame clones and drops some. Of roughly 250,000 clones listed, 87% were seen once; the top ten hold 2.6%. The specimen sequenced was PBMCs or T cells enriched from blood (not recorded which). The receptors were sampled from a woman aged 25 to 39 with acute COVID-19. The CDR3 runs from the conserved cysteine through the conserved F or W. A D gene is named only where the DNA matches it firmly. Clone size is stated in some rows and not others, as once, few, many or a class when expanded.

d_gene,v_gene,abundance,j_gene,CDR3nt,CDR3aa
-,TRBV5-1,-,TRBJ1-2,TGCGCCAGCAGTTCCCAGGGAGGATATGGCTACACCTTC,CASSSQGGYGYTF
-,TRBV7-9,-,TRBJ1-1,TGTGCCAGCAGCTTGCGGGAGGTCACTGAAGCTTTCTTT,CASSLREVTEAFF
-,TRBV2,-,TRBJ2-7,TGTGCCAGCAGTGCGTTTTTGAGAGTGGGCTGTCCTTACGAGCAGTACTTC,CASSAFLRVGCPYEQYF
TRBD1,TRBV27,-,TRBJ1-5,TGTGCCAGCGGGTGGGACAGAGATCAGCCCCAGCATTTT,CASGWDRDQPQHF
-,TRBV12-3/TRBV12-4,once,TRBJ2-1,TGTGCCAGCAGTGCAGGGCCAACCCGGTTCTTC,CASSAGPTRFF
-,TRBV12-3/TRBV12-4,few,TRBJ2-1,TGTGCCAGCAGTTCTGACAGGTACCATGAGCAGTTCTTC,CASSSDRYHEQFF
TRBD1,TRBV6-5,-,TRBJ2-2,TGTGCCAGCAGTTACTCTTACGGACAGGACACCGGGGAGCTGTTTTTT,CASSYSYGQDTGELFF
-,TRBV27,-,TRBJ1-5,TGTGCCAGCAGTTTATCCTCAAAGGGTAGAACGAACGGGGATCAGCCCCAGCATTTT,CASSLSSKGRTNGDQPQHF
TRBD1,TRBV27,once,TRBJ2-1,TGTGCCAGCAGTCTCCGATCGACCTTGGACAGGCAGACCTACAATGAGCAGTTCTTC,CASSLRSTLDRQTYNEQFF
-,TRBV7-6,-,TRBJ1-1,TGTGCCAGCAGCTTAACGGGGGGAAACACTGAAGCTTTCTTT,CASSLTGGNTEAFF
TRBD1,TRBV7-2,-,TRBJ1-5,TGTGCCAGCAGCACCAGACAGGGGGATCAGCCCCAGCATTTT,CASSTRQGDQPQHF
TRBD1,TRBV18,-,TRBJ1-5,TGTGCCAGCTCACCAGGGACAGGGGGCATCCAGCCCCAGCATTTT,CASSPGTGGIQPQHF
-,TRBV25-1,-,TRBJ1-1,TGTGCCAGCACTCCCCAGGCCGGGATTGAAGCTTTCTTT,CASTPQAGIEAFF
TRBD1,TRBV30,once,TRBJ1-1,TGTGCCTGGAGTGGTGGACAGGTTGAAGCTTTCTTT,CAWSGGQVEAFF
-,TRBV27,-,TRBJ1-4,TGTGCCAGCAGTTTCCCCATTGGGGGGTATGAAAAACTGTTTTTT,CASSFPIGGYEKLFF
-,TRBV27,-,TRBJ2-2,TGTGCCAGCAGTTTTCGACAGGCCGGGGAGCTGTTTTTT,CASSFRQAGELFF
TRBD1,TRBV7-2,-,TRBJ1-1,TGTGCCAGCAGCTTGTGGGACAGGGGGCGCTGGGACACTGAAGCTTTCTTT,CASSLWDRGRWDTEAFF
TRBD1,TRBV5-4,-,TRBJ2-4,TGTGCCAGCAGCTTGCCGCGACAGGGGGCCAAAAACATTCAGTACTTC,CASSLPRQGAKNIQYF
-,TRBV19,-,TRBJ2-1,TGTGCCAGTAGCGGGGTCTCCTACAATGAGCAGTTCTTC,CASSGVSYNEQFF
-,TRBV5-5,-,TRBJ2-2,TGTGCCAGCAGCTTCCACTTCGGAACGCCAGCGAGGACCGGGGAGCTGTTTTTT,CASSFHFGTPARTGELFF
-,TRBV7-9,-,TRBJ2-4,TGTGCCAGCAGCTTAGGATCCTATCCGACAGGTGTGGACTTC,CASSLGSYPTGVDF
-,TRBV5-1,-,TRBJ2-1,TGCGCCAGCAGCTTGCCTCCCCAGGGGCAGTTCTTC,CASSLPPQGQFF
TRBD1,TRBV5-1,-,TRBJ1-2,TGCGCCAGCAGCTTACAGGGGGCTGCCGACTATGGCTACACCTTC,CASSLQGAADYGYTF
TRBD1,TRBV13,-,TRBJ2-7,TGTGCCAGCAGCTTCCGGGACAGGCCCTACGAGCAGTACTTC,CASSFRDRPYEQYF
-,TRBV6-5,-,TRBJ2-1,TGTGCCACAGCAGGAGGGGACAATGAGCAGTTCTTC,CATAGGDNEQFF
TRBD1,TRBV5-1,-,TRBJ2-2,TGCGCCAGCTCCCGGGACAGGCCGGTCCTTGGCACCGGGGAGCTGTTTTTT,CASSRDRPVLGTGELFF
TRBD2,TRBV15,-,TRBJ2-1,TGTGCCACCATCCTCAGCCCCCGACTAGCGGGGGAGAAATTCGGCAATGAGCAGTTCTTC,CATILSPRLAGEKFGNEQFF
-,TRBV6-2/TRBV6-3,-,TRBJ1-1,TGTGCCAGCAGCCCCGACACTGAAGCTTTCTTT,CASSPDTEAFF
-,TRBV7-2,once,TRBJ1-2,TGTGCCAGCAGCTTAGGCCTGGGCTGGAATGGCTACACCTTC,CASSLGLGWNGYTF
TRBD1,TRBV27,-,TRBJ1-1,TGTGCCAGCAGTTTATCGGGGACAGGGTGGACTGAAGCTTTCTTT,CASSLSGTGWTEAFF
-,TRBV6-5,-,TRBJ1-6,TGTGCCAGCAGGGAGCGTTCACCCCTCCACTTT,CASRERSPLHF
TRBD2,TRBV10-2,once,TRBJ2-7,TGCGCCAGCAGTGAGAGGGTAGCGGGGACCTACGAGCAGTACTTC,CASSERVAGTYEQYF
-,TRBV4-3,-,TRBJ1-2,TGCGCCAGCAGCCAAGATCAACCGAGTAACTATGGCTACACCTTC,CASSQDQPSNYGYTF
TRBD1,TRBV7-7,-,TRBJ2-5,TGTGCTAGCAGCTTAGCCGGGGACAGGGGCGAGACCCAGTACTTC,CASSLAGDRGETQYF
-,TRBV7-2,-,TRBJ2-7,TGTGCCAGCAGCTTAGGAGGGATTTACGAGCAGTACTTC,CASSLGGIYEQYF
-,TRBV7-9,-,TRBJ1-3,TGTGCCAGCAGCTTAGTAGGAGGGGGAAACACCATATATTTT,CASSLVGGGNTIYF
TRBD2,TRBV7-9,-,TRBJ2-3,TGTGCCAGCAGGCTAGCGGCCGGCACAGATACGCAGTATTTT,CASRLAAGTDTQYF
-,TRBV11-3,-,TRBJ2-1,TGTGCCAGCAGCTTAGACAGGGGGGACAATGAGCAGTTCTTC,CASSLDRGDNEQFF
TRBD1,TRBV7-9,-,TRBJ1-2,TGTGCCAGCAGCTTACTGGGCAGGGGGTCGAACGAGCGCTACACCTTC,CASSLLGRGSNERYTF
-,TRBV5-1,once,TRBJ2-1,TGCGCCAGCAGCTTTACAGGCAACAATGAGCAGTTCTTC,CASSFTGNNEQFF
-,TRBV2,-,TRBJ1-5,TGTGCCAGCAGCGAGGTAGAGAAGGGGAACGATCAGCCCCAGCATTTT,CASSEVEKGNDQPQHF
-,TRBV15,-,TRBJ1-1,TGTGCCACCAGCAGAGATTGGGGCGGGGACACTGAAGCTTTCTTT,CATSRDWGGDTEAFF
-,TRBV4-3,-,TRBJ1-2,TGCGCCAGCAGCCAAGTTGGTGAGAACTATGGCTACACCTTC,CASSQVGENYGYTF
TRBD1,TRBV10-3,few,TRBJ1-6,TGTGCCATCAGTGCTACAGGGGGAGTTGATAATTCACCCCTCCACTTT,CAISATGGVDNSPLHF
-,TRBV5-1,-,TRBJ1-1,TGCGCCAGCAGCTTGAATTCGGGGGGTGGCGGCACTGAAGCTTTCTTT,CASSLNSGGGGTEAFF
-,TRBV6-5,few,TRBJ2-2,TGTGCCAGCAGTTACTTTAGAACAGGGAACACCGGGGAGCTGTTTTTT,CASSYFRTGNTGELFF
TRBD1,TRBV27,-,TRBJ1-2,TGTGCCAGGGGACAGGACGGTAACTATGGCTACACCTTC,CARGQDGNYGYTF
TRBD1,TRBV5-1,-,TRBJ1-1,TGCGCCAGCAGCTCGGACAGGGTCACTGAAGCTTTCTTT,CASSSDRVTEAFF
TRBD1,TRBV3-1/TRBV3-2,once,TRBJ1-2,TGTGCCAGCAGCCCAGGGGGGTATGACTATGGCTACACCTTC,CASSPGGYDYGYTF
-,TRBV7-2,-,TRBJ1-2,TGTGCCAGCAGCTGGGGCCGTGCCGTGGATGACTATGGCTACACCTTC,CASSWGRAVDDYGYTF
TRBD2,TRBV9,-,TRBJ2-4,TGTGCCAGCAGCCCCTTTGCCGGGGGGACCATCGGGAACATTCAGTACTTC,CASSPFAGGTIGNIQYF
TRBD1,TRBV18,-,TRBJ2-7,TGTGCCAGCTCACCGGGGACAGGGGGCAACGAGCAGTACTTC,CASSPGTGGNEQYF
-,TRBV5-5,-,TRBJ1-1,TGTGCCAGCACCCCAGGGACTGAAGCTTTCTTT,CASTPGTEAFF
TRBD1,TRBV18,-,TRBJ1-1,TGTGCCAGCTCACAGGGGGCGCTGGGGAACACTGAAGCTTTCTTT,CASSQGALGNTEAFF
TRBD2,TRBV27,-,TRBJ2-2,TGTGCCAGCAGTTCATGGCCGACTAGCCTAGGGGCCGGGGAGCTGTTTTTT,CASSSWPTSLGAGELFF
-,TRBV7-2,-,TRBJ1-2,TGTGCCAGCAGCTTAGGAGTTTCGGCAGGGGCAGGGGGCTACACCTTC,CASSLGVSAGAGGYTF
-,TRBV4-3,-,TRBJ1-6,TGCGCCAGCAGCCTCGGGGATTCACCCCTCCACTTT,CASSLGDSPLHF